This TCR beta chain was captured by sequencing in a study of OX40 agonist ivuxolimab in advanced cancers. Regarding the study in general: The costimulatory receptor OX40 (CD134) was targeted by ivuxolimab, a fully human IgG2 agonistic monoclonal antibody. Partial responses occurred in three dose-escalation patients: two with cutaneous melanoma and one with hepatocellular carcinoma. Peripheral TCRbeta sequencing was intended to test whether TCR sequence diversity was altered and clonal T-cell expansion was caused by ivuxolimab. Of the 50 to 55 dose-escalation patients, hepatocellular carcinoma was present in approximately 20, melanoma in around 15, renal cell carcinoma in 9 and head and neck cancer in 9. The monotherapy dose-escalation portion (N ≈ 50 patients) of the phase I ivuxolimab trial is reported in the paper. Patients were allowed to have had prior anti-PD-1, anti-PD-L1 or anti-CTLA-4 therapy, and more than 30% of the dose-escalation patients had previously received checkpoint inhibitors. In the dose-escalation cohort, 75% to 90% of patients were male, and the mean age was approximately 60 years with a range of roughly 20 to 79. Intravenous ivuxolimab was administered to patients every 2 weeks at six dose levels: 0.01, 0.1, 0.3, 1.5, 3 and 10 mg/kg. Overall study results and their limits: Low levels of normalized T-cell clonal expansion were also seen in some patients who did not respond. Which antigens the clonally expanded peripheral T cells were specific for was not determined. After ivuxolimab, CD8+ T cells had more expanded clones than CD4+ T cells on average. At doses of 0.1 to 3.0 mg/kg, clonal expansion of both CD4+ and CD8+ blood T cells was observed from baseline to week 6. Partial responders in the 0.1-3.0 mg/kg groups had among the lowest normalized peripheral clonal expansion, especially among CD8+ T cells.

To sequence the TCRbeta CDR3 region, genomic DNA was isolated from the sorted cells. The immunoSEQ Assay was used for sequencing of TCRbeta CDR3 regions. TCRdb took this table from immuneACCESS and kept in-frame rearrangements with V and J called. Such tables lack part of the clones; where checked against another copy, unresolved V genes explain under half of the gap, and the rest is unexplained. The sample table holds about 100,000 clones, of which approximately 90% were seen once. The top ten constitute approximately 0.58% of the sample. A word on this clone: It lacks a known antigen. The record has no base qualities; no much larger clone is one base away.

The CDR3 covers 11 residues, taking in both the cysteine and the phenylalanine. The DNA shown is the 33-base CDR3, in frame from base 1. V was cut back by 5 bases and J by 3 bases, leaving a gap of 4 bases between them. The germline V gene (reference sequence) gives CDR1 as SEHNR and CDR2 as FQNEAQ. The trial excluded patients who had a history of autoimmune disease or were on systemic immunosuppression. In every dose cohort, peripheral blood was drawn for TCR sequencing at baseline, cycle 4 day 1, and cycle 7 day 1. The samples were drawn from a first-in-human, open-label, multicenter phase I dose-escalation trial of ivuxolimab. Adults with locally advanced or metastatic head and neck squamous cell, hepatocellular, melanoma or renal cell carcinoma were enrolled in the trial. CD4+ and CD8+ T cells were sorted separately from peripheral blood before TCR sequencing.

The sequence derives from an adult with an advanced solid tumor such as melanoma, head and neck, liver or kidney cancer. Sequenced here: CD4+ or CD8+ T cells sorted from blood, sampled in a trial of the OX40 agonist ivuxolimab. Rearrangement joined TRBV7-9 to TRBJ2-5; no D segment can be confidently identified. The CDR3 is CASSAEETQYF. In nucleotides, the sequence is TGTGCCAGCAGCGCTGAAGAGACCCAGTACTTC.